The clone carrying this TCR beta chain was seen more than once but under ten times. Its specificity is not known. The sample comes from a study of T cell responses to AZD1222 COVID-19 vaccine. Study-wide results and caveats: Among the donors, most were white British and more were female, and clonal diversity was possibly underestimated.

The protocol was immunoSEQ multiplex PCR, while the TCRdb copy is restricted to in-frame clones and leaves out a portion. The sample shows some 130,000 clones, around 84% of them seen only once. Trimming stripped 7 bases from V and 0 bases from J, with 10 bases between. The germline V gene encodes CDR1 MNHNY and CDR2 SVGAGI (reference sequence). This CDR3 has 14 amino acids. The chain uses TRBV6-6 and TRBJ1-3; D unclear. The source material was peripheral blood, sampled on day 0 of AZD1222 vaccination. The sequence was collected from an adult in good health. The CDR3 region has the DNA TGTGCCAGCATCCCGATCAGCTCTGGAAACACCATATATTTT. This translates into CASIPISSGNTIYF.